This T cell receptor (beta chain) stems from a study of cytomegalovirus exposure and HLA in healthy donors. Those who donated were healthy bone marrow donors. With respect to this clone: Its target is unknown.

Findings of the study overall: It was approximately 150 TCR beta chains that were listed as cytomegalovirus-associated. Exclusion as indistinguishable affected some V segments, including TRBV6-2 and TRBV6-3.

The PCR ran on 60 Vbeta and 13 Jbeta primers. The assay was immunoSEQ multiplex PCR, and TCRdb's table has in-frame clones only and misses some. The table shows some 150,000 clones, with 75% to 85% occurring only once. The CDR3 covers 14 residues. The germline V gene has CDR1 MNHEY and CDR2 SMNVEV (reference sequence). The ends were cut back, 6 bases at V and 4 bases at J, with 12 bases in the middle. The chain couples TRBV27 to TRBJ2-2, with D uncertain. The clonotype was recovered from a man aged 50 to 60 in good health and CMV-seropositive. Sequencing used PBMCs. This chain's CDR3 is CASRAVPATGELFF. In nucleotides, the CDR3 is TGTGCCAGCAGGGCAGTACCTGCCACCGGGGAGCTGTTTTTT.